This TCR beta chain stems from a study of cytomegalovirus exposure and HLA in healthy donors. Germline CDR1 is SGHRS and CDR2 is YFSETQ. The CDR3 sequence is 16 residues long. After removal of 4 bases from V and 6 bases from J, the junction contained 11 bases not matched to a gene. Primers for the PCR totalled 60 Vbeta and 13 Jbeta. Measured with immunoSEQ multiplex PCR; TCRdb has only the in-frame clones, and not every one. In the table there are more than 150,000 clones, around 84% of which are singletons. Concerning this clone itself: Its antigen is as yet unknown.

General study points: The authors considered a cluster of highly shared sequence variants likely to be a sequencing artifact. According to the study, 150 to 200 TCR beta chains were cytomegalovirus-associated. CMV serostatus was the sole immune exposure information available.

The receptor's source is a girl under 10 years old in good health and CMV-seropositive. Sequencing was done on a sample of PBMCs. The chain uses TRBV5-1 and TRBJ2-7, with 12 nucleotides matching TRBD1. CDR3: CASSMGFGTGGFEQYF. DNA of the CDR3: TGCGCCAGCAGCATGGGATTTGGGACAGGGGGCTTCGAGCAGTACTTC.